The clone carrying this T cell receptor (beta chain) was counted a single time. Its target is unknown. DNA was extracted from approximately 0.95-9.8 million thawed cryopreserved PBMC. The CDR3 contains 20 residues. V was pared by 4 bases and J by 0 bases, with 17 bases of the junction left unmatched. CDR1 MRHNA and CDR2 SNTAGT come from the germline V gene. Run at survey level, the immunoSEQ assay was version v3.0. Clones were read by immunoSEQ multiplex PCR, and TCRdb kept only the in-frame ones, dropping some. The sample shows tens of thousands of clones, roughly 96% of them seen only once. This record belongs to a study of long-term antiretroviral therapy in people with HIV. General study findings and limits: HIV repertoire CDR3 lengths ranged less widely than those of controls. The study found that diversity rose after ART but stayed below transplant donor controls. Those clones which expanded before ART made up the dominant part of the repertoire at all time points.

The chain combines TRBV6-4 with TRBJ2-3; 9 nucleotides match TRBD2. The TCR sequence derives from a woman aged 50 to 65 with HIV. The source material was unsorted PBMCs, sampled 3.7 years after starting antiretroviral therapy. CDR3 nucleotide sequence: TGTGCCAGCAGTGCATATGGGGGGCTAGCGGGGCGTGCTAGCACAGATACGCAGTATTTT. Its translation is CASSAYGGLAGRASTDTQYF.